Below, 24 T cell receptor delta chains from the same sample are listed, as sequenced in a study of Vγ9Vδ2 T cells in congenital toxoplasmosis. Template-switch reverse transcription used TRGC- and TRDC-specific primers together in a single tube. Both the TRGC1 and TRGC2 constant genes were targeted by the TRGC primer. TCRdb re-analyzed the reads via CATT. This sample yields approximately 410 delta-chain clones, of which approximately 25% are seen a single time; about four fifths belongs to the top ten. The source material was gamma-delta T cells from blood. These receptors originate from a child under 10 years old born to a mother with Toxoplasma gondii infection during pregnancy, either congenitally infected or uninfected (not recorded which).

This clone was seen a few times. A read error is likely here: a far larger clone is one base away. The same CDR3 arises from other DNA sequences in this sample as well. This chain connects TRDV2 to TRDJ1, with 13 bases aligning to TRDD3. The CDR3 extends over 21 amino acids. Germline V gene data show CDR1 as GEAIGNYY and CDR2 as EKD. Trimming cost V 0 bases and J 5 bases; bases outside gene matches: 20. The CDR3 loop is CACDTVTGGYASVESTDKLIF. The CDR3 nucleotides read TGTGCCTGTGACACCGTTACTGGGGGATACGCAAGTGTAGAGTCTACAGATAAACTCATCTTT.

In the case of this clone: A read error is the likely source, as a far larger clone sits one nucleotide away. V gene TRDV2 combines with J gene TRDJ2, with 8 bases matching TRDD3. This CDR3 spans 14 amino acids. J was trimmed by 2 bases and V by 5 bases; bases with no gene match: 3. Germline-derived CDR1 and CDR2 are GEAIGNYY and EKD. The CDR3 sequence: CACAAGGLTAQLFF. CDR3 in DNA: TGTGCCTGTGCCGCTGGGGGATTGACAGCACAACTCTTCTTT.

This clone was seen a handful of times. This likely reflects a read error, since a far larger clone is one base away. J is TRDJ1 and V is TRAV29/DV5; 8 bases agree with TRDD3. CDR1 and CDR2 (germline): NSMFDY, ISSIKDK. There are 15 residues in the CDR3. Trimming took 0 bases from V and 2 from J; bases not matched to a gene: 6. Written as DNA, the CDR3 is TGTGCAGCAAGCGGCTGGGGGACATGGACCGATAAACTCATCTTT. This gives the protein CAASGWGTWTDKLIF.

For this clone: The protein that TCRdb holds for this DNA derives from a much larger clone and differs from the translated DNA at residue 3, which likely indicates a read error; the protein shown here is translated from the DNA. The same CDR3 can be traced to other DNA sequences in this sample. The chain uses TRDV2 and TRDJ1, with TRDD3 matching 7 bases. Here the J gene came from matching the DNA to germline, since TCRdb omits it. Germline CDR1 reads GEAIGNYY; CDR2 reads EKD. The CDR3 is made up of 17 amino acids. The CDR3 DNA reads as TGTGCCTCTGACACGCTAGGTGGGGGACGAACTGAAAATAAACTCATCTTT. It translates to CASDTLGGGRTENKLIF.

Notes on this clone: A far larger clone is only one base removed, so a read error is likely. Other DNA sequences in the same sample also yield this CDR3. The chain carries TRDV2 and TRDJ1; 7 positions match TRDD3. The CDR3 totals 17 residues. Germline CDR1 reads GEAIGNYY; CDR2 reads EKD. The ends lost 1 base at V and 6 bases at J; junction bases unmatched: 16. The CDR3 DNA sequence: TGTGCCTGTGACACGCTAGGTGGGGGAAGAACTGAAAATAAACTCATCTTT. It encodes CACDTLGGGRTENKLIF.

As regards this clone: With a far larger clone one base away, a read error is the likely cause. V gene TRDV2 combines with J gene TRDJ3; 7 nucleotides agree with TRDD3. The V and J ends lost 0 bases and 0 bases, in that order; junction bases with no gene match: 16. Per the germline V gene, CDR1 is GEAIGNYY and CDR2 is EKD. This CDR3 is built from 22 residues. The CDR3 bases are TGTGCCTGTGACACCTCCTGGTACTGGGGACAAGACTACTCCTGGGACACCCGACAGATGTTTTTC. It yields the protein CACDTSWYWGQDYSWDTRQMFF.

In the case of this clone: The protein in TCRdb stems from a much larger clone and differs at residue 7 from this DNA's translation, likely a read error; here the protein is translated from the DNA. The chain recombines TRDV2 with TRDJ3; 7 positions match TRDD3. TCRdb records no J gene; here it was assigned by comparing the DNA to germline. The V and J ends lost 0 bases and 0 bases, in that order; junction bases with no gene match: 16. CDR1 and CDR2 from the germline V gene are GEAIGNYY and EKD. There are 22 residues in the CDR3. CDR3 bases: TGTGCCTGTGACACCTCCGGGTACTGGGGACAAGACTGCTCCTGGGACACCCGACAGATGTTTTTC. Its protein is CACDTSGYWGQDCSWDTRQMFF.

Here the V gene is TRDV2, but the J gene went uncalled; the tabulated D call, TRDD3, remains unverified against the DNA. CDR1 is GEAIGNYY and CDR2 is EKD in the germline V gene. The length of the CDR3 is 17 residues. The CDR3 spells CACDTAGGSLYTDKPFF. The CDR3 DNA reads TGTGCCTGTGACACCGCTGGGGGGAGTCTCTACACCGATAAACCCTTCTTT.

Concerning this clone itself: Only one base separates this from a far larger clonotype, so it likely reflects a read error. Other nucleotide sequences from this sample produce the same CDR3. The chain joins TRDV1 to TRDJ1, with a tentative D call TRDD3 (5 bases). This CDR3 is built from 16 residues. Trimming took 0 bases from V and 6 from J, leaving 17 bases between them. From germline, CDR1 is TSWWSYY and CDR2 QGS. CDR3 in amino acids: CALGELKSRGPYKLIF. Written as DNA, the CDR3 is TGTGCTCTTGGGGAACTGAAGTCAAGGGGACCATATAAACTCATCTTT.

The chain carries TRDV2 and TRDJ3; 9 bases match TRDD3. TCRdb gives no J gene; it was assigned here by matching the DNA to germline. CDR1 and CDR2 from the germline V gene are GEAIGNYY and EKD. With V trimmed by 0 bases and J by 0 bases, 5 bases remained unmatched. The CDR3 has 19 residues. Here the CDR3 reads CACDTYWGTSSWDTRQMFF. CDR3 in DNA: TGTGCCTGTGACACCTACTGGGGGACAAGCTCCTGGGACACCCGACAGATGTTTTTC.

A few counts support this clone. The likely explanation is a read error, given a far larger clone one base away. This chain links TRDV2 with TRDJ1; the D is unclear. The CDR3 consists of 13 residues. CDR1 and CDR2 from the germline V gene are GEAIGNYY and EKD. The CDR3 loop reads CACDGLNTDKHIF. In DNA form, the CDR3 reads TGTGCCTGTGACGGGCTGAACACCGATAAACACATCTTT.

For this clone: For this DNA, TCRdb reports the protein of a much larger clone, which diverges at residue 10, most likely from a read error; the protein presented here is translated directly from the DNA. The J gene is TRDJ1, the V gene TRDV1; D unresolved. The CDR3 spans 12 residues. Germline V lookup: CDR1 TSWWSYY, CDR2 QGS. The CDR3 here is CALGVTRNKHIF. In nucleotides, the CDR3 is TGTGCTCTTGGGGTTACTAGGAATAAACACATCTTT.

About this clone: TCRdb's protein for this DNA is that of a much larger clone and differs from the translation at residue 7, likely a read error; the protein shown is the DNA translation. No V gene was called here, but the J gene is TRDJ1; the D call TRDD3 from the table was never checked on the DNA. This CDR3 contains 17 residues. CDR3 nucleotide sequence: TGTGCCTGTGACACCGCTGTGGGGAGTCTCTACACCGATAAACTCATCTTT. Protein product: CACDTAVGSLYTDKLIF.

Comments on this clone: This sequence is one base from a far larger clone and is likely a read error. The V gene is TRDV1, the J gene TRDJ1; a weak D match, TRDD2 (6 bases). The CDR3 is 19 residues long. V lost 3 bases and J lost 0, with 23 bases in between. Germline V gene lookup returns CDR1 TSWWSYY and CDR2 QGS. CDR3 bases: TGTGCTCTTGGGGACCCCTCCTACGCGTACGGGGCGGACACCGATAAACTCATCTTT. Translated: CALGDPSYAYGADTDKLIF.

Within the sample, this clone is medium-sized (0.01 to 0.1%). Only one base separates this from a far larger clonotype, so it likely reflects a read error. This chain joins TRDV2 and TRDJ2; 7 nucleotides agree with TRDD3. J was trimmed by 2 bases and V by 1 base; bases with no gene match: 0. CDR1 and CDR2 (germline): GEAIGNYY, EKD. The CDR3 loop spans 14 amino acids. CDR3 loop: CACDTGGLTAQLFF. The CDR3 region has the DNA TGTGCCTGTGACACTGGGGGATTGACAGCACAACTCTTCTTT.

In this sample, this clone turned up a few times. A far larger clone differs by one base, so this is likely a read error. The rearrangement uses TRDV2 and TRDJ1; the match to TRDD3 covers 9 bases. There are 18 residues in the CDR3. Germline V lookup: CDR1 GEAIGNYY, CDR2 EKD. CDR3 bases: TGTGCCTGTGACCGAGCCGGTACTGGGGGAACTCACACCGATGAACTCATCTTT. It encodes CACDRAGTGGTHTDELIF.

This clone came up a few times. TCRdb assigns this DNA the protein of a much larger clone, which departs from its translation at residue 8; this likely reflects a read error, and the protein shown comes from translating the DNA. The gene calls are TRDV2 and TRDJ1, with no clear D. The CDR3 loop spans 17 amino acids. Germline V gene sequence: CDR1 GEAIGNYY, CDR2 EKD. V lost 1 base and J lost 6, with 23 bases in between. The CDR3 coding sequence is TGTGCCTGTGACACGCTAGGTGAGGGACGAACTGAAAATAAACTCATCTTT. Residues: CACDTLGEGRTENKLIF.

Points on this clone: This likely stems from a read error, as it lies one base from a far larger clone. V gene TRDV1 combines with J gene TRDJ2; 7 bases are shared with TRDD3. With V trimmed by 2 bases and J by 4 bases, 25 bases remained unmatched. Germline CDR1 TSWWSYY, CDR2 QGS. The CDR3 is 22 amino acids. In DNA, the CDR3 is TGTGCTCTTGGGGAAGTCGTCCACCATTGGCCCGTACTGGGGATAACGACAGCACAACTCTTCTTT. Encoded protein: CALGEVVHHWPVLGITTAQLFF.

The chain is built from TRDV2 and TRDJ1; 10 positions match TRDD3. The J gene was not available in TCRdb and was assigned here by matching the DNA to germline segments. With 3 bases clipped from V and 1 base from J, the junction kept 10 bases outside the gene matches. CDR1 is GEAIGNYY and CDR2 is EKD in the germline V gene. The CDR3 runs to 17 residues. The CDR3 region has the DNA TGTGCCTGTGACCGTCCATACTGGGGGATTCTCACCGATAAACTCATCTTT. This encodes CACDRPYWGILTDKLIF.

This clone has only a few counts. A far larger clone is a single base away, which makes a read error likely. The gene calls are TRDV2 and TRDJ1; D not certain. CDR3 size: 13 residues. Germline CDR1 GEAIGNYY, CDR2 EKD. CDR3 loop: CACDGLNTEKLIF. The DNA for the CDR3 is TGTGCCTGTGACGGGCTGAACACCGAAAAACTCATCTTT.

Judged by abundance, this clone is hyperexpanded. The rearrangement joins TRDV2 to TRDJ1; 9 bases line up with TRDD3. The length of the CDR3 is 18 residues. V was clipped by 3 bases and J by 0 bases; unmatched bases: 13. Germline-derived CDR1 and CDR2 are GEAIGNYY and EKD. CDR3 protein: CACDRAGTGGTHTDKLIF. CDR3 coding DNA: TGTGCCTGTGACCGAGCCGGTACTGGGGGAACTCACACCGATAAACTCATCTTT.

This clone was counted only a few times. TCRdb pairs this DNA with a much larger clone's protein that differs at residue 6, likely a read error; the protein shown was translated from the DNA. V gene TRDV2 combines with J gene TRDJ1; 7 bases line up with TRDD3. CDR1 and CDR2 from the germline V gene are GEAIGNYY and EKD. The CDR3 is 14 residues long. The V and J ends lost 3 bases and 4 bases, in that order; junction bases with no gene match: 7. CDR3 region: CACDGPLGFDKLIF. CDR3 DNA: TGTGCCTGTGACGGACCACTGGGGTTCGATAAACTCATCTTT.

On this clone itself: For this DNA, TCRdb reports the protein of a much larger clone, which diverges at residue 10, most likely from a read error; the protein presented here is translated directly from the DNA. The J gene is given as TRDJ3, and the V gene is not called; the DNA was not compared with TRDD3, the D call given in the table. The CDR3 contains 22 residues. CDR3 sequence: CACDTSWYWEQDCSWDTRQMFF. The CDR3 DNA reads TGTGCCTGTGACACCTCCTGGTACTGGGAACAAGACTGCTCCTGGGACACCCGACAGATGTTTTTC.

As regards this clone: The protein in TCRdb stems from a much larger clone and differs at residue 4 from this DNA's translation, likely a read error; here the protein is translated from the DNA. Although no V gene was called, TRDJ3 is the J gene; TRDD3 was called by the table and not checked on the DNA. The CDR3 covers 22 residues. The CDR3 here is CACGTSWYWGQDCSWDTRQMFF. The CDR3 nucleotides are TGTGCCTGTGGCACCTCCTGGTACTGGGGACAAGACTGCTCCTGGGACACCCGACAGATGTTTTTC.